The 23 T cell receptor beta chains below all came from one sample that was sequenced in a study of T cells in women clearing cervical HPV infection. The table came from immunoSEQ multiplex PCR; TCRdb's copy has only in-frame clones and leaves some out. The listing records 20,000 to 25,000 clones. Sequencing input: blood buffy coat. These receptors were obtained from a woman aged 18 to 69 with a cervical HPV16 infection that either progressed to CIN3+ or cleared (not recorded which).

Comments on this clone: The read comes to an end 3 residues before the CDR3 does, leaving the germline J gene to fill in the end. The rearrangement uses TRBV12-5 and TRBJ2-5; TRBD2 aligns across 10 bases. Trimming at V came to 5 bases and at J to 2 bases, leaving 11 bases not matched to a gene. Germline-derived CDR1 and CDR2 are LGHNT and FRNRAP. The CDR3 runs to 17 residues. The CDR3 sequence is CASGQSRSSGSQETQYF. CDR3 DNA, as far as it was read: TGTGCTAGTGGTCAATCGAGGTCTAGCGGGAGTCAAGAGACC.

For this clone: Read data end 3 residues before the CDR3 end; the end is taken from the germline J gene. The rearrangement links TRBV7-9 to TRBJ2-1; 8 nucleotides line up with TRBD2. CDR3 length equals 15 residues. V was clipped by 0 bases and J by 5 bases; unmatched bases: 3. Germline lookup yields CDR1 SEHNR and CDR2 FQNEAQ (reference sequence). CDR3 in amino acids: CASSLAIGGDNEQFF. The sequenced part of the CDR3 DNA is TGTGCCAGCAGCTTAGCGATCGGGGGGGACAATGAG.

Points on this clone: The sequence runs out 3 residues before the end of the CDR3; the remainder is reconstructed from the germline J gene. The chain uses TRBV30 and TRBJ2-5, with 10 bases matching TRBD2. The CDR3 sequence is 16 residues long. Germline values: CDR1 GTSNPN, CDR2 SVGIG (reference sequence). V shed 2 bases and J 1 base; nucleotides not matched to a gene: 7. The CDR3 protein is CAWSPSGGGIQETQYF. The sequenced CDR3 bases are TGTGCCTGGAGTCCTAGCGGGGGAGGAATCCAAGAGACC.

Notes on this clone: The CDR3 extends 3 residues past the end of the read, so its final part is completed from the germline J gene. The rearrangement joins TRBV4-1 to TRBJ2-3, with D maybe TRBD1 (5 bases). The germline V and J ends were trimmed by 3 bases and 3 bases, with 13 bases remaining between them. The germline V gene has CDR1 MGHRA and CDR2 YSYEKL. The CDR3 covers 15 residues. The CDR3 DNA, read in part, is TGCGCCAGCAGCCATCCATGGGGCGGAACAGATACG. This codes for CASSHPWGGTDT. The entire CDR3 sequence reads CASSHPWGGTDTQYF.

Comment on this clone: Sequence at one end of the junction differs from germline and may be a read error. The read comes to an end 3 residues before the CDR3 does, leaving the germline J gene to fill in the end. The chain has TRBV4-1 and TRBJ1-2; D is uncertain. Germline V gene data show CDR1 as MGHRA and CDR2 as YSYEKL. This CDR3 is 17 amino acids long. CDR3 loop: CVSSPAGGWINSDGYTF. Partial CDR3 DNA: TGCGTCAGCAGCCCCGCCGGCGGCTGGATTAACTCGGATGGC.

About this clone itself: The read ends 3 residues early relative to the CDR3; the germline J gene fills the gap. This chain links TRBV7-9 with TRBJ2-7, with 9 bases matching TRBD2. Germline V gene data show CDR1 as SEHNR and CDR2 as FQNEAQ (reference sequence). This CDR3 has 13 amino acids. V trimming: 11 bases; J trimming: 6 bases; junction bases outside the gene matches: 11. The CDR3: CARFRREGSEQYF. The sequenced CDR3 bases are TGTGCCCGTTTTCGGCGGGAGGGCAGCGAG.

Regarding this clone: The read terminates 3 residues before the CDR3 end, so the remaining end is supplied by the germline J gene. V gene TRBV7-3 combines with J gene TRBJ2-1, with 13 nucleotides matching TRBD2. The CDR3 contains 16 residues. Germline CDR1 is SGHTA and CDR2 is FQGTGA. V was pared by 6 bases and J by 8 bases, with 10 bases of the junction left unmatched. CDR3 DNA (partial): TGTGCCAGCAGTCATGGACCGGGACTAGCGGGACATGAG. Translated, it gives CASSHGPGLAGHE. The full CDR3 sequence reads CASSHGPGLAGHEQFF.

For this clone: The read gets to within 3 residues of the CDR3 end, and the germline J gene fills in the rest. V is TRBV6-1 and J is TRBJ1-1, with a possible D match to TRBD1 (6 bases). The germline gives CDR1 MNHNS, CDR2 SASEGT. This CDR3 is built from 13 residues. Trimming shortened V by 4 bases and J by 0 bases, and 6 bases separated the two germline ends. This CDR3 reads CASSGTVNTEAFF. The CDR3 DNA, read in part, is TGTGCCAGCAGTGGGACAGTGAACACTGAA.

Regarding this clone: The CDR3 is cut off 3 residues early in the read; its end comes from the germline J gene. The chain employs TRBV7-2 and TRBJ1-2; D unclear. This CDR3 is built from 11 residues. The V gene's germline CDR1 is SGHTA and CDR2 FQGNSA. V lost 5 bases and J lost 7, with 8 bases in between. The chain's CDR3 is CASSPGVGYTF. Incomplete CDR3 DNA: TGTGCCAGCAGCCCCGGGGTTGGC.

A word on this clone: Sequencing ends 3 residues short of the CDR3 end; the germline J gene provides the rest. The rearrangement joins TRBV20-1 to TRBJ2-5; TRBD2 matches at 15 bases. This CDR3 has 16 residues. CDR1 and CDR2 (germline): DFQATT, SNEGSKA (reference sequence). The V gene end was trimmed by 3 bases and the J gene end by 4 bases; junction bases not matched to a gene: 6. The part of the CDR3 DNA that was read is TGCAGTGCTAGGGAGGGACTAGCGGGGGGAGGAGAGACC. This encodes CSAREGLAGGGET. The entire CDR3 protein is CSAREGLAGGGETQYF.

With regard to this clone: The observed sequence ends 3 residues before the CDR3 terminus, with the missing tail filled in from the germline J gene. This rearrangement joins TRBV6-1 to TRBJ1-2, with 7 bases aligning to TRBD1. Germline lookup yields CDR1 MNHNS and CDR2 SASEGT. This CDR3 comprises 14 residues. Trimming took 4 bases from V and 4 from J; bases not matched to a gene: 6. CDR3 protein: CASSGPGTAYGYTF. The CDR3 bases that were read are TGTGCCAGCAGTGGACCGGGGACAGCCTATGGC.

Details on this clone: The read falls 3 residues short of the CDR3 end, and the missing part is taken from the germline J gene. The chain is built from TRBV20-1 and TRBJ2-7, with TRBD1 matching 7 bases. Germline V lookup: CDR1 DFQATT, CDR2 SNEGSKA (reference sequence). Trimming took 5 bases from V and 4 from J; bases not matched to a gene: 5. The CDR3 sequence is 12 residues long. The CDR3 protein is CSASGTAYEQYF. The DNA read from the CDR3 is TGCAGTGCTTCCGGGACAGCTTACGAG.

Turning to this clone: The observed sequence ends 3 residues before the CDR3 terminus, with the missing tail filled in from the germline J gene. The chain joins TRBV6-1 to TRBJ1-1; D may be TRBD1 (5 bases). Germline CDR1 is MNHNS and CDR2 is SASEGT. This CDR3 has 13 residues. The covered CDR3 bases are TGTGCCAGCAGTGAGGGGACTGGGAAAGGA. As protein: CASSEGTGKG. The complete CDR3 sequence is CASSEGTGKGAFF.

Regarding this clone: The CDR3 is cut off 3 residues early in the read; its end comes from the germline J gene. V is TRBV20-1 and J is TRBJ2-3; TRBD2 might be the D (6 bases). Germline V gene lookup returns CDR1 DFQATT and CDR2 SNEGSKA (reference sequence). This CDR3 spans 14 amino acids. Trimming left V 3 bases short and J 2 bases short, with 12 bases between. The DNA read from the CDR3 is TGCAGTGCTAGGGGGACTTATACCACAGATACG. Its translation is CSARGTYTTDT. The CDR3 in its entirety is CSARGTYTTDTQYF.

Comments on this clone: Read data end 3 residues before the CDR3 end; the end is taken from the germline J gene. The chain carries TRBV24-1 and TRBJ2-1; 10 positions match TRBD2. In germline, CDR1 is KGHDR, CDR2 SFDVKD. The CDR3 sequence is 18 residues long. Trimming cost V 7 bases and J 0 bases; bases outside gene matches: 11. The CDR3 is CATSPASGGHSSYNEQFF. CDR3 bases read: TGTGCCACCAGCCCCGCTAGCGGGGGTCACAGCTCCTACAATGAG.

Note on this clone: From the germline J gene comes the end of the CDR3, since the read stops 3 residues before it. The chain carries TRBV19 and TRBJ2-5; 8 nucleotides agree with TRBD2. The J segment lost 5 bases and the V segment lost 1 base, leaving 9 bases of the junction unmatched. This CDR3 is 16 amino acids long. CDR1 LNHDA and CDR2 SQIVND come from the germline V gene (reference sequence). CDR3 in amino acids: CASSIAGGGLEETQYF. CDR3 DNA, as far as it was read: TGTGCCAGTAGTATAGCCGGGGGGGGGCTAGAGGAGACC.

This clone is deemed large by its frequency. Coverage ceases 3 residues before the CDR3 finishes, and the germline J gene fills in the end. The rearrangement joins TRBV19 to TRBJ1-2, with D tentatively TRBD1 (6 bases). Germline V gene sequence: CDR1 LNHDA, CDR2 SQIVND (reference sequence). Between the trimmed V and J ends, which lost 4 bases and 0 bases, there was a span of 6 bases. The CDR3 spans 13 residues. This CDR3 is CASSRTANYGYTF. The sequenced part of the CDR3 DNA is TGTGCCAGTAGTAGGACAGCTAACTATGGC.

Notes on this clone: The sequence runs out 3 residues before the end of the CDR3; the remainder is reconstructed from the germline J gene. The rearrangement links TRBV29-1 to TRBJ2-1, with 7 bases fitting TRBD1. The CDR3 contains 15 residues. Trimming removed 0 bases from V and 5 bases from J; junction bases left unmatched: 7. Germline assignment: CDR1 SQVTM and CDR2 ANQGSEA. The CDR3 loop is CSVEDLGTVDNEQFF. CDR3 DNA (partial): TGCAGCGTTGAAGATTTAGGGACAGTCGACAATGAG.

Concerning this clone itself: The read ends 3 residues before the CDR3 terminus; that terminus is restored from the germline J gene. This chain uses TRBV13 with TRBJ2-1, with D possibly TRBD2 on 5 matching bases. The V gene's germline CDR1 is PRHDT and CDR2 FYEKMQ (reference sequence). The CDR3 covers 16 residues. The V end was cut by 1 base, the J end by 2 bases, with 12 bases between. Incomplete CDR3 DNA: TGTGCCAGCAGCTTAGATCTAGCTGCCGCCTACAATGAG. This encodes CASSLDLAAAYNE. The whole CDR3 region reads CASSLDLAAAYNEQFF.

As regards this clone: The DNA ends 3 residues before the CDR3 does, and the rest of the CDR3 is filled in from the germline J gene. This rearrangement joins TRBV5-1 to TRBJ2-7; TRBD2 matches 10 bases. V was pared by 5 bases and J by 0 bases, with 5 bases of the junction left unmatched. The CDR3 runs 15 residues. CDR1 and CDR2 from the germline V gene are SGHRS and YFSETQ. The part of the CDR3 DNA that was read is TGCGCCAGCAGATGGACTAGCGGTAGCTCCTACGAG. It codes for CASRWTSGSSYE. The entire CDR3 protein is CASRWTSGSSYEQYF.

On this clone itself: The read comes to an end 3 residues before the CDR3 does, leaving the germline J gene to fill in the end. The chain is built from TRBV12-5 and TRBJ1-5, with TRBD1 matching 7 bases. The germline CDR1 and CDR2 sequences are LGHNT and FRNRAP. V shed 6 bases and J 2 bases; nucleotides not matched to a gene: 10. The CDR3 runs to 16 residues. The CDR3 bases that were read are TGTGCTAGTGGCTCCCCAGACAGGGTCGGCAATCAGCCC. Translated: CASGSPDRVGNQP. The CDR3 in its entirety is CASGSPDRVGNQPQHF.

The CDR3 sequence: CSARGPSGSANTGELFF. Partial CDR3 DNA: TGCAGTGCTAGAGGTCCTAGCGGGAGCGCGAACACCGGGGAG. V gene TRBV20-1 combines with J gene TRBJ2-2; 10 bases line up with TRBD2. The read comes to an end 3 residues before the CDR3 does, leaving the germline J gene to fill in the end. Germline CDR1 and CDR2: DFQATT and SNEGSKA (reference sequence). CDR3 size: 17 residues. J gave up 0 bases and V 1 base, and 5 bases lay outside the gene matches.

The sequenced part of the CDR3 DNA is TGTGCCAGCAGTGAATCGACAGAGCAGCCC. Translated: CASSESTEQP. The CDR3 reads in full as CASSESTEQPQHF. The chain is built from TRBV6-1 and TRBJ1-5; a weak D match, TRBD1 (5 bases). Coverage ceases 3 residues before the CDR3 finishes, and the germline J gene fills in the end. This CDR3 comprises 13 residues. The V and J ends lost 2 bases and 7 bases respectively, with 9 bases between them. Germline V CDR1 and CDR2: MNHNS, SASEGT.